The rows below give T cell receptor beta chains drawn from one sample of a study of molecular identifiers for immune sequencing clone quantification. In TCRdb, the PCR reads were re-called with MiXCR into one record per CDR3 protein. The sample has some 40,000 distinct CDR3 sequences, less than 20% seen once. The sample consisted of naive CD8+ T cells from blood, with Jurkat cell RNA spiked in. Receptors originate from a human donor in good health. Some libraries in this study had Jurkat cell RNA spiked in. Each CDR3 is given with its conserved first and last residue. A D gene is named only where the DNA matches it firmly. The size field is filled for only some rows; it gives once, few, many or a size class.

v_call	j_call	clone_size	d_call	cdr3_aa	cdr3_nt
TRBV27	TRBJ1-2	many	.	CASSPGRANYGYTF	TGTGCCAGCAGTCCAGGGCGGGCTAACTATGGCTACACCTTC
TRBV5-1	TRBJ2-3	many	TRBD1	CASRSNVGQGPRGTQYF	TGCGCCAGCAGATCGAACGTAGGACAGGGACCACGCGGTACGCAGTATTTT
TRBV7-2	TRBJ2-5	many	TRBD2	CASSLVVLAGEIETQYF	TGTGCCAGCAGCTTAGTAGTACTAGCGGGAGAAATTGAGACCCAGTACTTC
TRBV7-8	TRBJ1-6	many	TRBD1	CASSPTTGIYNSPLHF	TGTGCCAGCAGCCCAACGACAGGGATCTATAATTCACCCCTCCACTTT
TRBV9	TRBJ2-1	few	.	CASSHGVPNEQFF	TGTGCCAGCAGCCACGGGGTGCCCAATGAGCAGTTCTTC
TRBV12-3/TRBV12-4	TRBJ2-7	many	.	CASSPQSSYEQYF	TGTGCCAGCAGCCCTCAGAGCTCCTACGAGCAGTACTTC
TRBV7-8	TRBJ2-1	many	TRBD1	CASSVSAGGQFNEQFF	TGTGCCAGCAGCGTATCAGCTGGGGGACAGTTCAATGAGCAGTTCTTC
TRBV19	TRBJ2-7	.	TRBD1	CASSIGTGVAYEQYF	TGTGCCAGTAGTATTGGGACAGGGGTCGCCTACGAGCAGTACTTC
TRBV2	TRBJ2-4	many	TRBD1	CASTYTGGGQYF	TGTGCCAGCACTTATACAGGGGGCGGTCAGTACTTC
TRBV7-2	TRBJ2-2	many	.	CASSLAGTGELFF	TGTGCCAGCAGCTTAGCAGGCACCGGGGAGCTGTTTTTT